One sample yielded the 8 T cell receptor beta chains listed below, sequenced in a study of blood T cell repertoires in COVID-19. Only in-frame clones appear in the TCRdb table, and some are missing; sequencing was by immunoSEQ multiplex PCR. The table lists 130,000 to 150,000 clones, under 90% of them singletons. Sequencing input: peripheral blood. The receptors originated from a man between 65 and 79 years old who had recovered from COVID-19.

The CDR3: CSASSRGSSYNEQFF. The CDR3 coding sequence is TGCAGTGCTAGTTCTCGGGGTAGCTCCTACAATGAGCAGTTCTTC. The chain links TRBV20-1 to TRBJ2-1; a weak D match, TRBD2 (5 bases). Trimming stripped 3 bases from V and 0 bases from J, with 12 bases between. The CDR3 covers 15 residues. Germline values: CDR1 DFQATT, CDR2 SNEGSKA (reference sequence).

As DNA, the CDR3 is TGTGCCACCTACTCCTACAATGAGCAGTTCTTC. This codes for CATYSYNEQFF. This chain links TRBV6-5 with TRBJ2-1; D not resolved. This CDR3 has 11 residues. Per the germline V gene, CDR1 is MNHEY and CDR2 is SVGAGI. The V end was cut by 10 bases, the J end by 0 bases, with 4 bases between.

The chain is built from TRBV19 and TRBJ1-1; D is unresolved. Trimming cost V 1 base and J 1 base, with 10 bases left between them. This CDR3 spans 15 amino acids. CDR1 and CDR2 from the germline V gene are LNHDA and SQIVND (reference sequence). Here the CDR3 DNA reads TGTGCCAGTAGTATAGCGGGAGAAGGGAACACTGAAGCTTTCTTT. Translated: CASSIAGEGNTEAFF.

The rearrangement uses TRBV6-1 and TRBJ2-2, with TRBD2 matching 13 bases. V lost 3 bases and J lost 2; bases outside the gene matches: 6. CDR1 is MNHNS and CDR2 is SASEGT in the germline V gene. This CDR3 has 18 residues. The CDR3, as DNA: TGTGCCAGCAGTGACAGCACGGGACTAGCGGGAAACACCGGGGAGCTGTTTTTT. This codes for CASSDSTGLAGNTGELFF.

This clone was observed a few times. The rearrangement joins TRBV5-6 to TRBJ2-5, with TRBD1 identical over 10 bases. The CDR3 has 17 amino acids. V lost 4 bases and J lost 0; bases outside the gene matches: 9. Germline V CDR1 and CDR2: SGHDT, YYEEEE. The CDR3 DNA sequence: TGTGCCAGCAGCCGCCGGGACAGGGGCTTATACCAAGAGACCCAGTACTTC. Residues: CASSRRDRGLYQETQYF.

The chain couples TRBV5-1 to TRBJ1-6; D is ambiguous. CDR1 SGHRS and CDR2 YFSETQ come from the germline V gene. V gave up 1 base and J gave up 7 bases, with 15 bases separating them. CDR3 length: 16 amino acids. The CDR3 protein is CASSLNPERGNSPLHF. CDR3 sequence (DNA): TGCGCCAGCAGCTTGAATCCGGAGCGGGGAAATTCACCCCTCCACTTT.

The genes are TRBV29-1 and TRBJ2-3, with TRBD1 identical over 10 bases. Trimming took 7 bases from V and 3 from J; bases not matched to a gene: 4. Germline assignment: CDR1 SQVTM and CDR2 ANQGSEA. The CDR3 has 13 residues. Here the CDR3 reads CSGDRGGTDTQYF. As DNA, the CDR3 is TGCAGCGGGGACAGGGGTGGGACAGATACGCAGTATTTT.

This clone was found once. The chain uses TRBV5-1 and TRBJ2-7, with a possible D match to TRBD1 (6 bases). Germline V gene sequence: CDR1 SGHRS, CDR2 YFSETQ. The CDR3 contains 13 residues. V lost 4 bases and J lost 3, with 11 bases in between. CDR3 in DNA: TGCGCCAGCAGCAGCCGGACAGACTACGAGCAGTACTTC. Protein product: CASSSRTDYEQYF.